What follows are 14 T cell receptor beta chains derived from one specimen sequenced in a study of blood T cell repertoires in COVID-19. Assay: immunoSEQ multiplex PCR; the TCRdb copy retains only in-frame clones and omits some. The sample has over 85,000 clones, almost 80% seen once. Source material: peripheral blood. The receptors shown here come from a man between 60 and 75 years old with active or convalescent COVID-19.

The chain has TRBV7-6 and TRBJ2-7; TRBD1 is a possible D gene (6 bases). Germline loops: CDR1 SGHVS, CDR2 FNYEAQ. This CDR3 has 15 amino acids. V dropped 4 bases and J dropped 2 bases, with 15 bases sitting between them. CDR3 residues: CASSSRQAPTYEQYF. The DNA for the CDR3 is TGTGCCAGCAGCTCTCGACAGGCCCCAACCTACGAGCAGTACTTC.

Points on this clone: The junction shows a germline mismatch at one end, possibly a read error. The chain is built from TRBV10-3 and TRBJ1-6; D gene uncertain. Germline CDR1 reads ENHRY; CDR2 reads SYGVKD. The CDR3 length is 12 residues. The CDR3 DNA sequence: TGCTTTGGTAGCTCCTATAATTCACCCCTCCACTTT. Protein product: CFGSSYNSPLHF.

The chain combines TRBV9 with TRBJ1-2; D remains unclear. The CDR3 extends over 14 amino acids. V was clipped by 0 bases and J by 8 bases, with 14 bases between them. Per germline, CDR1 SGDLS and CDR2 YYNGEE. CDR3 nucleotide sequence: TGTGCCAGCAGCGTAGTAGACACCCCTGGCGGCTACACCTTC. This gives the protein CASSVVDTPGGYTF.

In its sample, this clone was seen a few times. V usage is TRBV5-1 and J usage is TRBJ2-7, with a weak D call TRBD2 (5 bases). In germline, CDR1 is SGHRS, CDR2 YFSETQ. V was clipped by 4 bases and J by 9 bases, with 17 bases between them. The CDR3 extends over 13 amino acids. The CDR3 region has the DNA TGCGCCAGCAGCCCCGAGGGCCTCAGTGGGCAGTACTTC. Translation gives CASSPEGLSGQYF.

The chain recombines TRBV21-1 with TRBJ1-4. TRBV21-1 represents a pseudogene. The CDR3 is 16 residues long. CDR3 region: CASSTPSLTRGEKLFF. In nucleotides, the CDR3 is TGTGCCAGCAGCACCCCATCTCTTACCCGGGGAGAAAAACTGTTTTTT.

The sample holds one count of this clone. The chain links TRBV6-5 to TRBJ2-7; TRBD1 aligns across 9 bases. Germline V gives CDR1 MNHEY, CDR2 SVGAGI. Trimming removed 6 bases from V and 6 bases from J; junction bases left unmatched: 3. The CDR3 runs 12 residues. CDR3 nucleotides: TGTGCCAGCAGCATGGACAGGGGCGAGCAGTACTTC. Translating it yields CASSMDRGEQYF.

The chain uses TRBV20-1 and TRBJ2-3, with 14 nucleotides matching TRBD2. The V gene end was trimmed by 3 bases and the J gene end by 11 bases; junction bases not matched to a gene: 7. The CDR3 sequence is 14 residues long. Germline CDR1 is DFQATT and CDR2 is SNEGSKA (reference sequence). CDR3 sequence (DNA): TGCAGTGCTAGTCAGACTAGCGGGAGGGGCAAGCAGTATTTT. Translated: CSASQTSGRGKQYF.

CDR3 in amino acids: CASSLRLAGDRTGELFF. The CDR3 DNA sequence: TGCGCCAGCAGCCTTAGACTAGCGGGAGATCGCACCGGGGAGCTGTTTTTT. The V and J genes are TRBV4-1 and TRBJ2-2; 12 nucleotides agree with TRBD2. With V trimmed by 4 bases and J by 4 bases, 7 bases remained unmatched. The germline CDR1 and CDR2 sequences are MGHRA and YSYEKL. The CDR3 loop spans 17 amino acids.

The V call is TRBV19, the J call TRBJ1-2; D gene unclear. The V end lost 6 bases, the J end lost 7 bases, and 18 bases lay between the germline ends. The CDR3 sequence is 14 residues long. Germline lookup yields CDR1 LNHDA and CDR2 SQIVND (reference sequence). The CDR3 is CASSKERGGGGYTF. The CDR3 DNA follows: TGTGCCAGTAGCAAGGAACGGGGTGGAGGTGGCTACACCTTC.

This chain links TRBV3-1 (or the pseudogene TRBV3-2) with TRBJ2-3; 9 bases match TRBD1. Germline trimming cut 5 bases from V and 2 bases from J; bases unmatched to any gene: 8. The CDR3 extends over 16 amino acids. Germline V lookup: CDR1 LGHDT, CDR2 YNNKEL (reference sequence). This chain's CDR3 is CASSSQGASPTDTQYF. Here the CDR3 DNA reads TGTGCCAGCAGCTCACAGGGGGCGAGCCCCACAGATACGCAGTATTTT.

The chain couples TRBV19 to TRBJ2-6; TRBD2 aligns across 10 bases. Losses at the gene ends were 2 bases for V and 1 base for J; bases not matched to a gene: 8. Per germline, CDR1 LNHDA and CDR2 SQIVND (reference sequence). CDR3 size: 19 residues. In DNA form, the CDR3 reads TGTGCCAGTAGTATACCAATAGCGGGAGGCCCTTCTGGGGCCAACGTCCTGACTTTC. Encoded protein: CASSIPIAGGPSGANVLTF.

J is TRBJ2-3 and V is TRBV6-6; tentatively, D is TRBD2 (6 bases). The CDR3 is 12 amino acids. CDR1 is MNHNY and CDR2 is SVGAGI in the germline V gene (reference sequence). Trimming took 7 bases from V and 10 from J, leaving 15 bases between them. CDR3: CASTGTFQAQYF. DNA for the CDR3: TGTGCCAGCACCGGGACTTTCCAAGCGCAGTATTTT.

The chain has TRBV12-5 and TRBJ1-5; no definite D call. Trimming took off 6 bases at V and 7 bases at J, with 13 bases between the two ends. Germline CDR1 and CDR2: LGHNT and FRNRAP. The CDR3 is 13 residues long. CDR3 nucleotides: TGTGCTAGTGGGCTGGCGGAGAGGCAGCCCCAGCATTTT. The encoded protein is CASGLAERQPQHF.

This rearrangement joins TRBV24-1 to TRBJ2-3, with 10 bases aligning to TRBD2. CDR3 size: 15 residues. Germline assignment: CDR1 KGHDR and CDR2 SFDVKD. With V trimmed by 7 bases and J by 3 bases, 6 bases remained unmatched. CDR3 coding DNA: TGTGCCACCAGCGGGGCTAGCGGGAGTACAGATACGCAGTATTTT. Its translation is CATSGASGSTDTQYF.